This T cell receptor (beta chain) was observed in a study of cytomegalovirus exposure and HLA in healthy donors. The study ran its PCR with 60 Vbeta and 13 Jbeta primers. Produced via immunoSEQ multiplex PCR; TCRdb's table is partial and in-frame only. The data show roughly 150,000 clones, 82% seen once. The study, taken as a whole, reports: Productive rates of about 87% or about 30% were seen for most TCR beta V segments in an earlier analysis.

Note on this clone: What it binds is unknown.

This CDR3 contains 15 residues. Germline assignment: CDR1 MDHEN and CDR2 SYDVKM. V lost 5 bases to trimming and J lost 1 base, with 9 bases between them. The sequencing sample was made of PBMCs. J is TRBJ2-6 and V is TRBV28; the D gene is possibly TRBD1 (5 bases). The receptor was derived from a girl aged 2 to 9 in good health and CMV-seropositive. As DNA, the CDR3 is TGTGCCAGCAGTGACCCAGGGTCTGGGGCCAACGTCCTGACTTTC. Translating gives CASSDPGSGANVLTF.